This TCR beta chain originates from a study of cytomegalovirus exposure and HLA in healthy donors listed by TCRdb under 2017. At the level of the whole study: In an earlier analysis of 450 to 750 of the donors, roughly 300 Gb of sequence data and 117 million unique TCR beta sequences from approximately 180 million T cells were reported. A later genetic analysis took genome-wide SNP genotypes for about 60% of the roughly 670 donors and used that subset as a discovery cohort. A few DR-DQ haplotypes were treated as single units for association and clustering because of strong linkage in the cohort. The aim of the study was to test whether cataloging public T cell receptors could identify signatures of past pathogen exposure. Typing coverage varied by locus: roughly 620-630 donors for A, B, C, DRB1 and DQB1; under 550 for DQA1; approximately 570 for DPA1; roughly 450 for DPB1. Of the roughly 400 genotyped donors, approximately 82% fell in the genetic ancestry cluster associated with self-reported Caucasian donors. The T cell repertoires of around 730 subjects were profiled by immunosequencing and related to cytomegalovirus serostatus. To predict cytomegalovirus infection status, the study combined high-throughput TCR immunosequencing, statistical association of individual TCRs with disease status, and machine learning. Along with the approximately 700-subject first cohort, a separate validation cohort of over a hundred different subjects was used. Both class I and class II loci were covered by HLA typing, at four-digit resolution. Across roughly 420 genotyped donors of the cohort, an average of about 220,000 unique TCR beta nucleotide sequences per donor were sequenced, and roughly 18% of those sequences were non-productive. In an earlier analysis of roughly 540 of the donors, high-throughput TCR beta sequencing was used to judge whether each TCR beta V gene segment behaved as functional or pseudogenic. About 300 gigabases of sequencing data and around 80 million unique TCR sequences made up an early release that covered about 640 HLA-typed donors. In the later analysis, no new phenotypic data were used to find candidate immune exposures; instead, reliance was placed on TCR beta sequences and their occurrence across donors. All discovery cohort repertoires had been generated on a single sequencing platform. Donor age, sex, ethnicity and CMV serostatus were collected together with the repertoire data. A later analysis re-examined previously published TCR beta repertoires from several hundred donors and added high-resolution HLA genotyping to investigate patterns of TCR occurrence.

The cysteine opens and the phenylalanine closes a CDR3 of 13 amino acids. Of all the DNA, just the CDR3 is kept, 39 bases in frame from base 1. CDR1 and CDR2, looked up from the germline V gene, are SQVTM and ANQGSEA. V loses 7 bases, J loses 1 base, and the germline ends lie 12 bases apart. Library preparation was by the immunoSEQ multiplex PCR assay. For the multiplex PCR, a mixture combining 60 forward primers for TCR Vbeta segments and 13 reverse primers for TCR Jbeta segments was used. The CDR3 region of rearranged TCR beta genes was amplified from genomic DNA by a multiplex PCR assay. Amplified TCR beta libraries were sequenced as 87-base-pair reads on the Illumina HiSeq System. The study's own analysis went as follows. Across the 640 or so repertoires, a later analysis counted 80 million or so unique TCR beta chains, roughly 11 million of which were shared by at least two donors. Raw reads were error-corrected and collapsed into unique sequences with a nearest-neighbor algorithm that merged closely related sequences to remove PCR and sequencing errors. Alignment of CDR3 sequences to IMGT reference sequences was used to assign V, D and J gene segments. For a sequence to be retained, at least a six-nucleotide match to both a V gene segment and a J gene segment was required. A rearrangement counted as productive if the CDR3 had no stop codons and remained in frame with V and J, and every other rearrangement counted as non-productive. Following IMGT convention, CDR3 was defined as the stretch from the second conserved V-encoded cysteine to the conserved J-encoded phenylalanine. The earlier analysis of more than 450 of the donors excluded sequences that lacked an unambiguous match to a single V gene segment. An earlier analysis of a few hundred of the donors called V segments functional above 56.7% productive rearrangements and segregating when the between-donor standard deviation exceeded 5%. A statistical classification framework was built for diagnosing cytomegalovirus status from the catalog of TCR beta chain sequences. In a later analysis, V and J genes were assigned by comparing TCR nucleotide sequences against IMGT/GENE-DB human TR gene sequences. The TCRdist pipeline was used in a later analysis to assign CDR3 sequences and most-parsimonious VDJ recombination scenarios. In a later analysis, each TCR beta chain was defined by its CDR3 amino acid sequence together with its V-gene family, and reads lacking a unique V-gene family were excluded. As a way to deal with suspected cross-contamination and a sequencing artifact, a later analysis dropped under 600 nucleotide sequences that were highly shared and had low generation probability. In a later analysis, a clonal expansion index was calculated for each public chain from normalized within-repertoire ranks of inferred template counts. In a later analysis, generation probabilities were computed with a VDJ recombination model fitted to out-of-frame rearrangements, and the resulting probabilities were checked against IGoR. In a later analysis, TCR-TCR, TCR-HLA and TCR-CMV co-occurrence was scored with hypergeometric tests, and a repertoire-size bias correction was applied to TCR pairs. To estimate false discovery rates, a later analysis permuted the HLA or CMV assignments 20 times. In a later analysis, co-occurring TCRs were grouped using DBSCAN, and TCRdist sequence similarity was added for clustering within HLA-allele-positive subsets. For co-occurrence clustering, repertoires with fewer than 30,000 or more than 120,000 public chains were excluded, along with four to six repertoires with anomalous nucleotide sharing. Sourced from immuneACCESS, this table was stored by TCRdb with only in-frame sequences that have V and J called. A share of the clones is absent; for the studies checked, an unresolved V gene accounts for under half, and the remainder has no known explanation. The DNA gave D and trimming, while V, J and clone size come from that table. The sample includes approximately 90,000 clones, with about 60% observed a single time. In total, the top ten clones hold 6.3% of the sample.

The cohort consisted of 650 to 850 healthy bone marrow donors. All cohort members were sampled while nominally healthy, although unrecorded immune exposures were likely present. The donor was CMV seronegative and was included in the group of under 450 seronegative cohort members. Each donor provided a peripheral blood sample, and peripheral blood mononuclear cells were used for TCR beta sequencing. Genomic DNA extraction from the blood cell samples was performed with the Qiagen DNeasy Blood Extraction Kit. A word on this clone: The clone's antigen remains unknown. Base qualities were left out, and no much larger clone turns up one base away.

Beyond this particular receptor, the publication reports: Compared with equally common non-associated chains, HLA-associated TCR beta chains in a later analysis were more clonally expanded and had lower generation probabilities. While some public TCRs were present in many individuals, most TCR sequences turned up only very rarely across donors. Because HLA typing was missing for some donors at each locus, association tests included only the typed subset. The cohort was sequenced for TCR beta chains only, and without alpha or paired-chain data the features that could be detected were limited. Some IMGT-functional V segments, including TRBV6-2 and TRBV6-3, could not be told apart with the 87-base-pair reads, so those segments were excluded. Roughly uniform sequencing depth across donors was assumed in presence/absence analyses, although this assumption may not hold. In vitro tests confirmed that a few of the cytomegalovirus-associated TCR beta chains recognize cytomegalovirus antigens. A further reported finding was that TCR beta sequences accurately predicted the HLA-A and HLA-B alleles for most subjects in the first cohort. The only immune exposure information available for the cohort was CMV serostatus. Several of the top co-occurrence clusters appeared to be linked to parvovirus B19, influenza, CMV and Epstein-Barr virus, according to a later analysis. Linkage disequilibrium might explain the correlated functional status among segregating V segments, but an unknown experimental factor could not be excluded. Assigning TCR associations to individual alleles was difficult when HLA alleles, especially DR and DQ, strongly co-occurred. Cytomegalovirus status was reported to be diagnosed by the classifier with high specificity and sensitivity in both the original and validation cohorts. A later analysis associated 16,951 TCR beta sequences with specific HLA alleles at a false discovery rate of 0.05. According to a later analysis, most CMV-associated TCR beta chains appeared to be HLA-restricted, and the HLA associations seemed to be driven largely by CMV exposure. According to a later genetic analysis, donors in an Asian-associated ancestry cluster had fewer N-insertions in productive TCRs than the approximately 670-donor mean. In the study, approximately 160 TCR beta chains were listed as associated with cytomegalovirus. The sequencing pipeline was judged likely to have produced a cluster of highly shared sequence variants as a technical artifact. The earlier analysis of approximately 560 of the donors excluded approximately 15 rarely observed V segments, including chromosome 9 orphons, because counts were too low. According to the authors, the approach could potentially be generalized to other disease states and immunological phenotypes. A later analysis found that TCR association rates varied across HLA loci, with DRB1 alleles showing the most associated TCRs and HLA-C alleles the fewest. An earlier analysis of 587 of the donors showed that most TCR beta V segments appeared in productive rearrangements either about 90% or about 30% of the time, which broadly matched IMGT annotations. In a later genetic analysis, a missense DCLRE1C variant was associated with V-gene and J-gene trimming of TCR beta chains, and the association was replicated in an independent cohort.

The sequence came from a woman in her 30s in good health and CMV-seronegative. Sequencing was performed on PBMCs. The chain uses TRBV29-1 and TRBJ2-3; the D gene is possibly TRBD2, with 5 bases matching. The sequenced DNA: TGCAGCGCCCGAGGCGGGCGCACAGATACGCAGTATTTT. Its amino acids are CSARGGRTDTQYF.